Listed below are T cell receptor beta chains from one sample, sequenced in a study of PD-L1 blockade in urothelial cancer. Method: immunoSEQ multiplex PCR; TCRdb's copy keeps in-frame clones and lacks some. The table has approximately 40,000 clones, 65% to 90% seen once. The source material was PBMCs, sampled around atezolizumab (anti-PD-L1) treatment. The receptors were sampled from a man aged 60-69 years with urothelial cancer. Each CDR3 is given with its conserved first and last residue. D genes are given only for firm matches. Clone size appears in some rows only: once, few, many, or a class for an expanded clone.

TRBV4-2,TRBJ2-4,NA,TRBD2,TGTGCCAGCAGCCAAGAACTAGCGGGAGTAGCCAAAAACATTCAGTACTTC,CASSQELAGVAKNIQYF
TRBV10-3,TRBJ1-4,once,TRBD1,TGTGCCATCAGGAGGGACAGCGTGAATGAAAAACTGTTTTTT,CAIRRDSVNEKLFF
TRBV4-1,TRBJ1-4,NA,TRBD1,TGCGCCAGCAGCCAAGGTTCATTCGGACAGGGGCCCAGGAATGAAAAACTGTTTTTT,CASSQGSFGQGPRNEKLFF
TRBV6-5,TRBJ1-1,NA,TRBD1,TGTGCCAGCAGTTCCTACCGGGACAGGGAAAACACTGAAGCTTTCTTT,CASSSYRDRENTEAFF
TRBV4-1,TRBJ1-4,NA,NA,TGCGCCAGCAGTCAGGGGTCAACTAATGAAAAACTGTTTTTT,CASSQGSTNEKLFF
TRBV5-5,TRBJ2-7,NA,NA,TGTGCCAGCCTCTCAACTCCGGGGAGGCAAGAGCAGTACTTC,CASLSTPGRQEQYF
TRBV5-1,TRBJ2-2,NA,NA,TGCGCCAGCAGCTTGGACAGGGTTGGCGGGGGCACCGGGGAGCTGTTTTTT,CASSLDRVGGGTGELFF
TRBV18,TRBJ2-7,once,TRBD2,TGTGCCAGCTCACCAAACCGACTAGCGGGGGGCAACGAGCAGTACTTC,CASSPNRLAGGNEQYF
TRBV5-1,TRBJ1-1,NA,NA,TGCGCCAGCAGCTCGACAGGAAAGAACACTGAAGCTTTCTTT,CASSSTGKNTEAFF
TRBV27,TRBJ1-2,NA,TRBD1,TGTGCCAGCAGCCCTAAATTCACACGGACAGGGAACGATGGCTACACCTTC,CASSPKFTRTGNDGYTF
TRBV19,TRBJ1-5,NA,TRBD1,TGTGCCAGTAGTACGAATTCCATCGCCGGGACAGGGAGCAATCAGCCCCAGCATTTT,CASSTNSIAGTGSNQPQHF
TRBV7-8,TRBJ2-5,NA,TRBD2,TGTGCCAGCAGCTTACGGCGGACTAGCGGGAGGAAGACCCAGTACTTC,CASSLRRTSGRKTQYF
TRBV11-2,TRBJ2-3,NA,NA,TGTGCCAGCAGCTCTTCTGGGCGCCTTCTGGGCACAGATACGCAGTATTTT,CASSSSGRLLGTDTQYF
TRBV7-8,TRBJ2-1,NA,TRBD2,TGTGCCAGCAGCATGACTAGCGGGAGACGCGGTGAGCAGTTCTTC,CASSMTSGRRGEQFF
TRBV2,TRBJ1-2,NA,NA,TGTGCCAGCAGTTTCAGTTTGAACTATGGCTACACCTTC,CASSFSLNYGYTF
TRBV18,TRBJ1-6,NA,TRBD1,TGTGCCAGCTCACCAGACAGGGCCTCCTATAATTCACCCCTCCACTTT,CASSPDRASYNSPLHF
TRBV10-2,TRBJ2-5,NA,TRBD2,TGCGCCAGCAAACTAGCGGGGGTTGAGACCCAGTACTTC,CASKLAGVETQYF
TRBV6-5,TRBJ1-2,few,TRBD1,TGTGCCAGCAGTTACCCGGGTAGGGGGCAGAATGGCTACACCTTC,CASSYPGRGQNGYTF
TRBV2,TRBJ1-2,NA,TRBD1,TGTGCCAGCAGCCGACAGGGGATAAACTATGGCTACACCTTC,CASSRQGINYGYTF
TRBV7-9,TRBJ2-3,NA,NA,TGTGCCAGCAGCTTAGGTCGTGGCGGAGCGAACACAGATACGCAGTATTTT,CASSLGRGGANTDTQYF
TRBV5-1,TRBJ2-2,NA,NA,TGCGCCAGCAGCTTAGCCCCGATCACCGGGGAGCTGTTTTTT,CASSLAPITGELFF
TRBV10-3,TRBJ1-2,NA,NA,TGTGCCACCGTACAGGCCGGCCTAGTGAAAAGTGGCTACACCTTC,CATVQAGLVKSGYTF
TRBV5-1,TRBJ2-3,NA,NA,TGCGCCAGCAGCCAGAATCAGGCTTTCGGTAGCACAGATACGCAGTATTTT,CASSQNQAFGSTDTQYF
TRBV6-4,TRBJ2-1,NA,TRBD2,TGTGCCAGCAGTGACTCGTTTGCGACTAGCGGCTACAATGAGCAGTTCTTC,CASSDSFATSGYNEQFF
TRBV10-3,TRBJ1-6,NA,NA,TGTGCCATCAGGGTAGATATACGGAATTCACCCCTCCACTTT,CAIRVDIRNSPLHF
TRBV2,TRBJ2-2,NA,TRBD2,TGTGCCAGCACCCGGACTAGCGGGGCGGCCGGGGAGCTGTTTTTT,CASTRTSGAAGELFF
TRBV30,TRBJ2-5,NA,NA,TGTGCCTGGAGCCAGAGGACTGAAGAGACCCAGTACTTC,CAWSQRTEETQYF
TRBV2,TRBJ2-7,NA,NA,TGTGCCAGCGCGGTAGGGGAAGCCTACGAGCAGTACTTC,CASAVGEAYEQYF
TRBV5-4,TRBJ1-3,few,NA,TGTGCCAGCAGCATTGACATCTCTGGAAACACCATATATTTT,CASSIDISGNTIYF
TRBV4-2,TRBJ1-1,NA,NA,TGTGCCAGCAGCGGTCAGTCCGGAGGGTCCACTGAAGCTTTCTTT,CASSGQSGGSTEAFF
TRBV19,TRBJ2-7,NA,TRBD1,TGTGCTTCGAGGCCCGGGACAGGTAGCACCTACGAGCAGTACTTC,CASRPGTGSTYEQYF
TRBV7-6,TRBJ1-3,NA,TRBD1,TGTGCCAGCAGCGAGACAGGGGGGAGTTCAATGGGAAACACCATATATTTT,CASSETGGSSMGNTIYF
TRBV5-1,TRBJ2-7,NA,TRBD2,TGCGCCAGCAGCCCCGGACTAGCGAGCCATACCTCCTACGAGCAGTACTTC,CASSPGLASHTSYEQYF
TRBV6-1,TRBJ1-4,once,NA,TGTGCCAGCAGTGAAACTGGACGGGGGGAAAAACTGTTTTTT,CASSETGRGEKLFF
TRBV30,TRBJ1-5,NA,TRBD1,TGTGCCTGGAATGAGGGGGCTCGACAGCCCCAGCATTTT,CAWNEGARQPQHF
TRBV2,TRBJ2-1,NA,TRBD1,TGTGCCAGCAGTCCAGGACAGGGGCCCAATGAGCAGTTCTTC,CASSPGQGPNEQFF
TRBV6-1,TRBJ1-1,NA,NA,TGTGCCAGCAGTGAGGGGCCAGGGAGGGTTTATACTGAAGCTTTCTTT,CASSEGPGRVYTEAFF
TRBV19,TRBJ2-1,NA,NA,TGTGCCAGTAGTATCCTACTAGCAGATGAGCAGTTCTTC,CASSILLADEQFF
TRBV4-2,TRBJ2-2,NA,NA,TGTGCCAGCAGCCAAGATGCAGTCATAACCGGGGAGCTGTTTTTT,CASSQDAVITGELFF
TRBV7-2,TRBJ2-7,NA,TRBD1,TGTGCCAGCAGCCGGGACAGGACCTACGAGCAGTACTTC,CASSRDRTYEQYF
TRBV5-1,TRBJ1-6,NA,NA,TGCGCCAGCAGCTTGGGGGGCCTCCCTATTAATTCACCCCTCCACTTT,CASSLGGLPINSPLHF
TRBV30,TRBJ1-2,NA,NA,TGTGCCTGGGGGGGAGCGGGGTATGGCTACACCTTC,CAWGGAGYGYTF
TRBV5-8,TRBJ2-5,NA,TRBD1,TGTGCCAGCAGCGTGGGACAGATCCAAGAGACCCAGTACTTC,CASSVGQIQETQYF
TRBV19,TRBJ1-2,NA,NA,TGTGCCAGTAGTATAGCTGAAGGGGTGGCTGGCTACACCTTC,CASSIAEGVAGYTF
TRBV23-1,TRBJ2-7,NA,NA,TGCGCCAGCAGTCAAGACTCCCCCCGTCGCGACTACGAGCAGTACTTC,CASSQDSPRRDYEQYF
TRBV30,TRBJ1-2,NA,TRBD1,TGTGCCTGGAGCCGGGACAGCGACTATGGCTACACCTTC,CAWSRDSDYGYTF
TRBV5-1,TRBJ2-1,once,NA,TGCGCCAGCAGCTTACGGTCAGGCTCCTACAATGAGCAGTTCTTC,CASSLRSGSYNEQFF
TRBV27,TRBJ1-1,NA,NA,TGTGCCAGCAGTCTTCCGGGGAGGGAAGCTTTCTTT,CASSLPGREAFF
TRBV13,TRBJ2-7,NA,NA,TGTGCCAGCAGTCTAAGGGGCCACTCCTACGAGCAGTACTTC,CASSLRGHSYEQYF
TRBV5-5,TRBJ2-7,NA,NA,TGTGCCAGCAGCCAAACGGGACAATTCTACGAGCAGTACTTC,CASSQTGQFYEQYF
TRBV10-2,TRBJ1-2,NA,NA,TGCGCCAGCGGGAGCCTGAACTATGGCTACACCTTC,CASGSLNYGYTF
TRBV5-1,TRBJ2-3,NA,NA,TGCGCCAGCGGGGAGCCGAGCACAGATACGCAGTATTTT,CASGEPSTDTQYF
TRBV27,TRBJ2-1,NA,TRBD2,TGTGCCAGCAGTTTAGGGACTAGCGGCTACACTGAGCAGTTCTTC,CASSLGTSGYTEQFF